The T cell receptor (beta chain) described here comes from a study of Tregs in tolerant kidney transplant recipients. General study points: Expanding Tregs on activated donor B cells appeared to best identify donor-specific TCRbeta clones. Findings come from small patient numbers and require larger validation.

A note on this clone: Its antigen remains unknown.

Trimming pared 8 bases from V and 5 bases from J, leaving 16 bases between. CDR1 and CDR2 (germline): SQVTM, ANQGSEA. CDR3 size: 13 residues. Here immunoSEQ multiplex PCR was the method, and the copy in TCRdb shows in-frame clones only, minus some. This table has under 100,000 clones, just over 90% appearing once. The chain links TRBV29-1 to TRBJ2-1; no clear D gene. What was sequenced was CD8+ T cells from blood. The source is a human donor in good health. CDR3 bases: TGCAGCAGCCGCTATCGACTCCACAATGAGCAGTTCTTC. It codes for CSSRYRLHNEQFF.